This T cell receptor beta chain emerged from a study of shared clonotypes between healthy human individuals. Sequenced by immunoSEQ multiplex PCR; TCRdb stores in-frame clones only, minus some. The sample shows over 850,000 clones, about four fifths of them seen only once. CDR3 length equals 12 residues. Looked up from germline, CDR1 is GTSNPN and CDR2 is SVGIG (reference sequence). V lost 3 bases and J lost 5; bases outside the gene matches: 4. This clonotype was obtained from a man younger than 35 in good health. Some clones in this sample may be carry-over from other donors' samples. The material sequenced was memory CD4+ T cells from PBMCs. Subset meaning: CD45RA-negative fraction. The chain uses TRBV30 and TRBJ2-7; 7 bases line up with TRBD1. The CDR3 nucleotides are TGTGCCTGGAGCAGAACAGGGGACGAGCAGTACTTC. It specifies CAWSRTGDEQYF.